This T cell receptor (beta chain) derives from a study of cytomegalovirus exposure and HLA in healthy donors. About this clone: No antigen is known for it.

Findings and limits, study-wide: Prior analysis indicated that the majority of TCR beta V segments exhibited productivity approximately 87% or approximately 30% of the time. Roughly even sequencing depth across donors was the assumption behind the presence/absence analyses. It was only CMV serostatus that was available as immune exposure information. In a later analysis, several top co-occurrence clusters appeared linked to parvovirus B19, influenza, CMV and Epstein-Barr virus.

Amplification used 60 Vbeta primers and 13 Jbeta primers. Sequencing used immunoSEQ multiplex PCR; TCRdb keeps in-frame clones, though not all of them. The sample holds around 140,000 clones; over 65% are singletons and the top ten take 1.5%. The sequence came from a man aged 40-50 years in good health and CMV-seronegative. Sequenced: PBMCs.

CDR3 in amino acids: CASIQAGLYEQYF. The DNA for the CDR3 is TGTGCCAGCATCCAGGCGGGACTATACGAGCAGTACTTC. The chain recombines TRBV28 with TRBJ2-7; 7 bases are a match to TRBD2. Germline V lookup: CDR1 MDHEN, CDR2 SYDVKM. V lost 7 bases, J lost 4 bases, and 7 bases stayed unmatched. The CDR3 has 13 residues. The variable domain in full, completed from reference TRBV28 and TRBJ2-7, reads DVKVTQSSRYLVKRTGEKVFLECVQDMDHENMFWYRQDPGLGLRLIYFSYDVKMKEKGDIPEGYSVSREKKERFSLILESASTNQTSMYLCASIQAGLYEQYFGPGTRLTVT.